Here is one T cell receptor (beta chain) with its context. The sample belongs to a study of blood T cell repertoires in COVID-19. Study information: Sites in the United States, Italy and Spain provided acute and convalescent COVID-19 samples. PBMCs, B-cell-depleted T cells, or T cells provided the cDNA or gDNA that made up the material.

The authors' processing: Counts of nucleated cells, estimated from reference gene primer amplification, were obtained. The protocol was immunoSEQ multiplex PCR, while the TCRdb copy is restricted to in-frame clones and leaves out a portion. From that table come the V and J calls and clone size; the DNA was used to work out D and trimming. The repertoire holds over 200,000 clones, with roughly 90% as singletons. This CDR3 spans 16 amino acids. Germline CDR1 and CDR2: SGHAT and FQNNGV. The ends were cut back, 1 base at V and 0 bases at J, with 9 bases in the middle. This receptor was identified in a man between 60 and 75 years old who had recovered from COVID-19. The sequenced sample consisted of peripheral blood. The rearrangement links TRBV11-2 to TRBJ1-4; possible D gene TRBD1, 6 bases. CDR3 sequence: CASSLGGQPTNEKLFF. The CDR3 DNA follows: TGTGCCAGCAGCTTAGGAGGACAGCCAACTAATGAAAAACTGTTTTTT.